This T cell receptor (beta chain) was observed in a study of blood T cell repertoires in COVID-19. Turning to the study itself: There were acute and convalescent COVID-19 samples, and they came from the United States, Italy and Spain. T cells, B-cell-depleted T cells, or PBMCs supplied cDNA or gDNA.

Authors' methods: Reference gene primer amplification gave estimated nucleated cell counts. The assay was immunoSEQ multiplex PCR, and TCRdb's table has in-frame clones only and misses some. V, J and clone size reflect that table, while D and trimming were determined from the DNA. The top ten clones hold 1.1% of a sample with about 190,000 clones, approximately 90% of them seen once. Germline CDR1 and CDR2: MNHEY and SVGAGI. This CDR3 is 15 amino acids long. V shed 2 bases and J 4 bases; nucleotides not matched to a gene: 5. Points on this clone: The same CDR3 is also encoded by other DNA sequences in this sample.

Sequenced input: peripheral blood. This receptor was identified in a man younger than 45 with acute or convalescent COVID-19. The chain is built from TRBV6-5 and TRBJ2-1, with 7 bases aligning to TRBD2. The CDR3 loop is CASSYALADYNEQFF. The CDR3 region has the DNA TGTGCCAGCAGTTACGCGCTAGCGGATTACAATGAGCAGTTCTTC.